One sample yielded the 14 T cell receptor beta chains listed below, sequenced in a study of beta chain features in type 1 diabetes. Study observations and caveats: Patients with Type 1 diabetes showed moderately but significantly shorter TCRB CDR3s in all four CD4+ subsets.

These receptors have no identified antigens. Expressed TCRB transcripts were sequenced because the isolated RNA had all been reverse transcribed beforehand. Sequencing used immunoSEQ multiplex PCR; TCRdb keeps in-frame clones, though not all of them. The sample shows about 47,000 clones, 35% to 55% of them seen only once. The source material was stem cell memory CD4+ T cells from blood. These receptor sequences come from a man under 40 with type 1 diabetes.

This chain connects TRBV5-1 to TRBJ2-5, with D unclear. This CDR3 is 15 amino acids long. V lost 2 bases and J lost 2, with 13 bases in between. The V gene's germline CDR1 is SGHRS and CDR2 YFSETQ. The CDR3 bases are TGCGCCAGCAGCTTAATCAGTGCGACACAAGAGACCCAGTACTTC. This translates into CASSLISATQETQYF.

The chain uses TRBV28 and TRBJ1-2; 9 nucleotides align to TRBD1. V trimming: 5 bases; J trimming: 4 bases; junction bases outside the gene matches: 8. CDR3 size: 15 residues. Germline-derived CDR1 and CDR2 are MDHEN and SYDVKM. The CDR3 region is CASSPQQGARYGYTF. CDR3 in DNA: TGTGCCAGCAGTCCTCAACAGGGGGCGCGCTATGGCTACACCTTC.

The genes are TRBV6-5 and TRBJ2-7; 9 bases match TRBD2. This CDR3 has 14 residues. Germline CDR1 is MNHEY and CDR2 is SVGAGI. J gave up 0 bases and V 5 bases, and 2 bases lay outside the gene matches. CDR3 region: CASSVSGSSYEQYF. CDR3 in DNA: TGTGCCAGCAGTGTTAGCGGGAGCTCCTACGAGCAGTACTTC.

The V call is TRBV7-3, the J call TRBJ2-1; no firm D call. Looked up from germline, CDR1 is SGHTA and CDR2 is FQGTGA. The CDR3 sequence is 13 residues long. V lost 5 bases to trimming and J lost 9 bases, with 14 bases between them. The CDR3 DNA reads as TGTGCCAGCAGCCCAACAAGCATAGCTGAGCAGTTCTTC. It translates to CASSPTSIAEQFF.

The rearrangement joins TRBV15 to TRBJ1-1; D is possibly TRBD1 (5 bases). CDR3 length: 13 residues. Germline lookup yields CDR1 LNHNV and CDR2 YYDKDF (reference sequence). Trimming cost V 8 bases and J 1 base, with 11 bases left between them. The CDR3 DNA follows: TGTGCCACCGGGCGACAGAGGAACACTGAAGCTTTCTTT. Residues: CATGRQRNTEAFF. Filled out from reference TRBV15 and TRBJ1-1, the complete variable domain reads DAMVIQNPRYQVTQFGKPVTLSCSQTLNHNVMYWYQQKSSQAPKLLFHYYDKDFNNEADTPDNFQSRRPNTSFCFLDIRSPGLGDTAMYLCATGRQRNTEAFFGQGTRLTVV.

Points on this clone: The junction shows a germline mismatch at one end, possibly a read error. V gene TRBV7-7 combines with J gene TRBJ2-1; 12 nucleotides align to TRBD2. The CDR3 loop spans 14 amino acids. Per germline, CDR1 SSHAT and CDR2 FNYEAQ (reference sequence). CDR3 nucleotide sequence: TGTGCTAGCAGCCGGACTAGCGGGGCCAATGAGCAGTTCTTC. Translating it yields CASSRTSGANEQFF.

The chain carries TRBV5-1 and TRBJ2-7; 7 positions match TRBD1. The length of the CDR3 is 16 residues. The trim removed 4 bases at V and 2 bases at J, leaving 12 bases unmatched. Germline V lookup: CDR1 SGHRS, CDR2 YFSETQ. Here the CDR3 DNA reads TGCGCCAGCAGCCTGAACCGACAGGGTTTGGCCTACGAGCAGTACTTC. Protein: CASSLNRQGLAYEQYF. The full variable domain, completed using reference TRBV5-1 and TRBJ2-7, is KAGVTQTPRYLIKTRGQQVTLSCSPISGHRSVSWYQQTPGQGLQFLFEYFSETQRNKGNFPGRFSGRQFSNSRSEMNVSTLELGDSALYLCASSLNRQGLAYEQYFGPGTRLTVT.

Only a few counts were recorded for this clone. V and J are TRBV5-4 and TRBJ2-3; 12 nucleotides match TRBD2. The J segment lost 5 bases and the V segment lost 4 bases, leaving 5 bases of the junction unmatched. Looked up from germline, CDR1 is SGHNT and CDR2 is YYREEE (reference sequence). There are 15 residues in the CDR3. The CDR3 DNA follows: TGTGCCAGCAGCAACTTGACTAGCGGGAGAGATACGCAGTATTTT. Translating it yields CASSNLTSGRDTQYF.

This clone was seen a handful of times. The J gene is TRBJ1-2, the V gene TRBV6-5; 7 nucleotides match TRBD1. Germline lookup yields CDR1 MNHEY and CDR2 SVGAGI. The junction had 3 bases not matched to a gene; V was cut back by 11 bases and J by 3 bases. The CDR3 runs to 11 residues. The CDR3 loop reads CAVGTDYGYTF. CDR3 DNA: TGTGCCGTTGGGACAGACTATGGCTACACCTTC.

The J gene is TRBJ2-6, the V gene TRBV6-6; 7 bases are shared with TRBD1. The CDR3 covers 16 residues. The trim removed 6 bases at V and 2 bases at J, leaving 7 bases unmatched. Germline assignment: CDR1 MNHNY and CDR2 SVGAGI (reference sequence). The DNA for the CDR3 is TGTGCCAGCAGCCGACAGGGTTTGGCTGGGGCCAACGTCCTGACTTTC. Its protein product is CASSRQGLAGANVLTF.

The chain recombines TRBV7-9 with TRBJ2-2, with 14 bases fitting TRBD2. Germline lookup yields CDR1 SEHNR and CDR2 FQNEAQ (reference sequence). This CDR3 spans 16 amino acids. J lost 6 bases, V lost 5 bases, and 5 bases had no gene match. In DNA, the CDR3 is TGTGCCAGCAGCGCGGGACTAGCGGGAGCCCCCGGGGAGCTGTTTTTT. Translation: CASSAGLAGAPGELFF.

The chain joins TRBV5-4 to TRBJ1-2; no clear D. CDR1 and CDR2 (germline): SGHNT, YYREEE (reference sequence). V was clipped by 3 bases and J by 1 base, with 7 bases between them. This CDR3 spans 13 amino acids. CDR3 residues: CASSWESNYGYTF. In DNA form, the CDR3 reads TGTGCCAGCAGCTGGGAGAGTAACTATGGCTACACCTTC. The full variable domain, rest sourced from reference TRBV5-4 and TRBJ1-2, is ETGVTQSPTHLIKTRGQQVTLRCSSQSGHNTVSWYQQALGQGPQFIFQYYREEENGRGNFPPRFSGLQFPNYSSELNVNALELDDSALYLCASSWESNYGYTFGSGTRLTVV.

The genes are TRBV30 and TRBJ2-1; a weak D match, TRBD2 (6 bases). Germline CDR1 and CDR2: GTSNPN and SVGIG (reference sequence). The CDR3 totals 15 residues. V shed 0 bases and J shed 8 bases, with 17 bases lying between them. CDR3: CAWSVRGFAGYEQFF. In DNA, the CDR3 is TGTGCCTGGAGTGTACGGGGGTTTGCGGGGTATGAGCAGTTCTTC. Combining the CDR3 with reference TRBV30 and TRBJ2-1 gives the whole variable domain SQTIHQWPATLVQPVGSPLSLECTVEGTSNPNLYWYRQAAGRGLQLLFYSVGIGQISSEVPQNLSASRPQDRQFILSSKKLLLSDSGFYLCAWSVRGFAGYEQFFGPGTRLTVL.

The J gene is TRBJ2-7, the V gene TRBV2, with 7 positions matching TRBD1. Germline lookup yields CDR1 SNHLY and CDR2 FYNNEI. The J segment lost 5 bases and the V segment lost 6 bases, leaving 10 bases of the junction unmatched. The CDR3 spans 14 residues. CDR3 in amino acids: CASRPGTESNEQYF. Here the CDR3 DNA reads TGTGCCAGCAGACCCGGGACAGAATCAAACGAGCAGTACTTC.